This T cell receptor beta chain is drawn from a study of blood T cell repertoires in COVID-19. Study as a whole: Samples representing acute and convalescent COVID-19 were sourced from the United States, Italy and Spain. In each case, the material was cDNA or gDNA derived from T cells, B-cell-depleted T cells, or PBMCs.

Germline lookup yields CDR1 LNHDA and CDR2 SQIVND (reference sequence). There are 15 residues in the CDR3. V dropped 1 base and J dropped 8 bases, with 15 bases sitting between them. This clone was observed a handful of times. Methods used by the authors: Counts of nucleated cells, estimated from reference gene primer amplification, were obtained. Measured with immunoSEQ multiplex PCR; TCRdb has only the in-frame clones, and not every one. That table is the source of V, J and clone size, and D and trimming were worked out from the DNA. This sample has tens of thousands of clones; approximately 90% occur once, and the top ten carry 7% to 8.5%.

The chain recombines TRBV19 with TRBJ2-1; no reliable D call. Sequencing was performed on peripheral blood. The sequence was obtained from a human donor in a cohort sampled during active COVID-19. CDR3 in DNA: TGTGCCAGTAGTATAGGGGCCGGCGTAACCGATGAGCAGTTCTTC. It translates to CASSIGAGVTDEQFF.